This TCR beta chain comes out of a study of control samples from healthy donors and cancer patients. Clones were sequenced by immunoSEQ multiplex PCR, and TCRdb holds only the in-frame ones, with some missing. The table shows around 200,000 clones, with 91% occurring only once. From germline, CDR1 is SEHNR and CDR2 FQNEAQ (reference sequence). Losses at the gene ends were 3 bases for V and 5 bases for J; bases not matched to a gene: 1. The CDR3 totals 14 residues. This clone came up once. This sample includes further DNA sequences coding for the same CDR3. This TCR derives from a woman aged 30 to 39 in good health. This chain uses TRBV7-9 with TRBJ1-4; TRBD1 matches 9 bases. The sequenced sample was blood. CDR3 loop: CASSLDRGNEKLFF. For the CDR3, the DNA is TGTGCCAGCAGCTTGGACAGGGGCAATGAAAAACTGTTTTTT.